These 19 T cell receptor beta chains came from one sample sequenced in a study of blood T cell repertoires in COVID-19. Here immunoSEQ multiplex PCR was the method, and the copy in TCRdb shows in-frame clones only, minus some. This repertoire shows about 200,000 clones, 85% found once; its top ten account for about 0.95%. Sequencing was carried out using peripheral blood. The receptor set was obtained from a man between 60 and 75 years old with COVID-19, enrolled during active disease.

Of note for this clone: Other DNA sequences from this sample encode an identical CDR3 as well. For the CDR3, the DNA is TGCGCCAGCAGCCAAGGGAGGGATACCGGGGAGCTGTTTTTT. This encodes CASSQGRDTGELFF. The rearrangement joins TRBV4-1 to TRBJ2-2; D perhaps matches TRBD2 (6 bases). The CDR3 contains 14 residues. Germline V gene data show CDR1 as MGHRA and CDR2 as YSYEKL. V lost 1 base and J lost 5, with 8 bases in between.

This clone showed up just a few times. V is TRBV5-1 and J is TRBJ1-5, with TRBD1 matching 9 bases. The CDR3 runs to 14 residues. Germline lookup yields CDR1 SGHRS and CDR2 YFSETQ. The J segment lost 5 bases and the V segment lost 5 bases, leaving 5 bases of the junction unmatched. DNA of the CDR3: TGCGCCAGCAGTTGGACAGGGGAGGATCAGCCCCAGCATTTT. Residues: CASSWTGEDQPQHF.

The V call is TRBV5-1, the J call TRBJ1-6; 7 bases line up with TRBD1. J lost 14 bases, V lost 4 bases, and 9 bases had no gene match. This CDR3 is 13 amino acids long. Germline assignment: CDR1 SGHRS and CDR2 YFSETQ. CDR3 loop: CASSPGQAAALHF. The DNA for the CDR3 is TGCGCCAGCAGCCCCGGACAGGCGGCAGCCCTCCACTTT.

The chain uses TRBV2 and TRBJ1-5, with TRBD1 matching 8 bases. Germline V gene data show CDR1 as SNHLY and CDR2 as FYNNEI. V shed 6 bases, J shed 2 bases, and the junction held 9 bases outside the gene matches. The CDR3 length is 16 residues. As DNA, the CDR3 is TGTGCCAGCAGCGGAACAGGGGGAATTGGCAATCAGCCCCAGCATTTT. Protein product: CASSGTGGIGNQPQHF. Using reference TRBV2 and TRBJ1-5 for the parts outside the CDR3, the full variable domain is EPEVTQTPSHQVTQMGQEVILRCVPISNHLYFYWYRQILGQKVEFLVSFYNNEISEKSEIFDDQFSVERPDGSNFTLKIRSTKLEDSAMYFCASSGTGGIGNQPQHFGDGTRLSIL.

A word on this clone: The same CDR3 also results from other DNA sequences found in this sample. The chain couples TRBV5-1 to TRBJ1-6, with 8 positions matching TRBD1. This CDR3 has 14 residues. Germline CDR1 SGHRS, CDR2 YFSETQ. The V gene end was trimmed by 4 bases and the J gene end by 6 bases; junction bases not matched to a gene: 3. The CDR3 DNA is TGCGCCAGCAGCCTCGACAGGGGTAATTCACCCCTCCACTTT. This codes for CASSLDRGNSPLHF.

This clone was counted a few times. CDR3 coding DNA: TGTGCCAGCAGTTTACTAAGGGGTGGGAACACTGAAGCTTTCTTT. It yields the protein CASSLLRGGNTEAFF. V is TRBV28 and J is TRBJ1-1; a weak D match, TRBD1 (5 bases). The CDR3 length is 15 residues. Looked up from germline, CDR1 is MDHEN and CDR2 is SYDVKM. V was pared by 2 bases and J by 1 base, with 11 bases between. Full variable domain (outside the CDR3, taken from reference TRBV28 and TRBJ1-1): DVKVTQSSRYLVKRTGEKVFLECVQDMDHENMFWYRQDPGLGLRLIYFSYDVKMKEKGDIPEGYSVSREKKERFSLILESASTNQTSMYLCASSLLRGGNTEAFFGQGTRLTVV.

The chain employs TRBV11-2 and TRBJ2-1; the match to TRBD2 covers 13 bases. The germline V gene has CDR1 SGHAT and CDR2 FQNNGV. The junction had 2 bases not matched to a gene; V was cut back by 3 bases and J by 6 bases. This CDR3 region has 15 residues. CDR3 DNA: TGTGCCAGCAGCTTCGGGACTAGCGGGGTCAATGAGCAGTTCTTC. This translates into CASSFGTSGVNEQFF.

The J gene is TRBJ2-5, the V gene TRBV5-6, with D perhaps matching TRBD2 (5 bases). V was pared by 0 bases and J by 4 bases, with 13 bases between. This CDR3 spans 15 amino acids. Germline V CDR1 and CDR2: SGHDT, YYEEEE. CDR3 protein: CASSLDLGVGETQYF. For the CDR3, the DNA is TGTGCCAGCAGCTTGGATCTGGGAGTAGGAGAGACCCAGTACTTC.

Here the CDR3 DNA reads TGCGCCAGCAGCGAGGGACAATTGAACACTGAAGCTTTCTTT. It is translated as CASSEGQLNTEAFF. This sequence joins TRBV5-1 and TRBJ1-1; D is perhaps TRBD1 (6 bases). With 4 bases removed from V and 0 bases from J, the gap between germline ends came to 10 bases. The germline gives CDR1 SGHRS, CDR2 YFSETQ. This CDR3 contains 14 residues.

The chain uses TRBV9 and TRBJ2-1; 8 bases match TRBD2. V was pared by 4 bases and J by 5 bases, with 11 bases of the junction left unmatched. CDR1 and CDR2 (germline): SGDLS, YYNGEE. The CDR3 contains 16 residues. In DNA, the CDR3 is TGTGCCAGCAGCTATCGCCCAGCGGGAGACCACAATGAGCAGTTCTTC. It codes for CASSYRPAGDHNEQFF.

This clone was seen only once. The chain joins TRBV23-1 to TRBJ2-7, with TRBD2 as a possible D gene (7 bases). TRBV23-1 is marked as an open reading frame, function uncertain. This CDR3 comprises 15 residues. V gave up 0 bases and J gave up 4 bases, with 13 bases separating them. CDR3 region: CASSQSAGALYEQYF. The CDR3 nucleotides are TGCGCCAGCAGTCAATCGGCGGGGGCGCTTTACGAGCAGTACTTC.

The chain links TRBV27 to TRBJ1-2; D may be TRBD1 (5 bases). Germline V gives CDR1 MNHEY, CDR2 SMNVEV (reference sequence). V gave up 2 bases and J gave up 3 bases, with 7 bases separating them. The CDR3 totals 13 residues. This CDR3 is CASSLEGDYGYTF. The CDR3 DNA reads as TGTGCCAGCAGTTTAGAAGGGGACTATGGCTACACCTTC.

A word on this clone: Other DNA sequences in this specimen translate into the identical CDR3. The chain uses TRBV3-1 (or the pseudogene TRBV3-2) and TRBJ1-5, with D unresolved. Germline V CDR1 and CDR2: LGHDT, YNNKEL (reference sequence). Deletions cut 1 base from V and 4 bases from J, with 5 bases between. The CDR3 is made up of 13 amino acids. The CDR3 DNA sequence: TGTGCCAGCAGCCAAGGACAAAATCAGCCCCAGCATTTT. This encodes CASSQGQNQPQHF.

The chain couples TRBV10-2 to TRBJ1-5; 11 nucleotides match TRBD1. This CDR3 region has 15 residues. Germline CDR1 WSHSY, CDR2 SAAADI. Germline trimming cut 6 bases from V and 4 bases from J; bases unmatched to any gene: 5. The DNA of the CDR3 is TGCGCCAGCAGAGCGGGACAGGGGGGGAATCAGCCCCAGCATTTT. This encodes CASRAGQGGNQPQHF.

The J gene is TRBJ1-4, the V gene TRBV5-6; a possible D gene is TRBD1 (6 bases). CDR1 is SGHDT, CDR2 YYEEEE, per germline. This CDR3 comprises 13 residues. V dropped 4 bases and J dropped 8 bases, with 12 bases sitting between them. The CDR3 protein is CASSGRDKEKLFF. In nucleotides, the CDR3 is TGTGCCAGCAGCGGAAGGGACAAAGAAAAACTGTTTTTT.

This CDR3 is CASSLDWTTNEKLFF. DNA for the CDR3: TGTGCCAGCAGCCTCGACTGGACAACTAATGAAAAACTGTTTTTT. The chain links TRBV6-6 to TRBJ1-4; D not resolved. The CDR3 consists of 15 residues. CDR1 and CDR2 from the germline V gene are MNHNY and SVGAGI (reference sequence). Trimming removed 6 bases from V and 0 bases from J, with 11 bases in between.

The sample holds a few counts of this clone. Distinct nucleotide sequences in the sample also encode this CDR3. The chain links TRBV5-1 to TRBJ1-3, with a tentative D call TRBD1 (5 bases). Trimming took off 4 bases at V and 4 bases at J, with 12 bases between the two ends. Germline CDR1 reads SGHRS; CDR2 reads YFSETQ. This CDR3 contains 14 residues. The DNA for the CDR3 is TGCGCCAGCAGCCCCGGGGGGGTCGGAAACACCATATATTTT. This gives the protein CASSPGGVGNTIYF.

This sequence joins TRBV12-3 or TRBV12-4 and TRBJ1-2; D unclear. CDR3 length equals 13 residues. V was clipped by 5 bases and J by 2 bases, with 9 bases between them. The chain's CDR3 is CASSPSLNYGYTF. CDR3 DNA: TGTGCCAGCAGTCCTTCACTCAACTATGGCTACACCTTC.

The V call is TRBV23-1, the J call TRBJ1-2, with 7 bases identical to TRBD1. TRBV23-1 is annotated as an ORF whose role is uncertain. This CDR3 comprises 14 residues. J lost 1 base, V lost 8 bases, and 7 bases had no gene match. CDR3 sequence: CASRQGRDNYGYTF. The DNA of the CDR3 is TGCGCCAGCCGACAGGGCCGAGATAACTATGGCTACACCTTC.